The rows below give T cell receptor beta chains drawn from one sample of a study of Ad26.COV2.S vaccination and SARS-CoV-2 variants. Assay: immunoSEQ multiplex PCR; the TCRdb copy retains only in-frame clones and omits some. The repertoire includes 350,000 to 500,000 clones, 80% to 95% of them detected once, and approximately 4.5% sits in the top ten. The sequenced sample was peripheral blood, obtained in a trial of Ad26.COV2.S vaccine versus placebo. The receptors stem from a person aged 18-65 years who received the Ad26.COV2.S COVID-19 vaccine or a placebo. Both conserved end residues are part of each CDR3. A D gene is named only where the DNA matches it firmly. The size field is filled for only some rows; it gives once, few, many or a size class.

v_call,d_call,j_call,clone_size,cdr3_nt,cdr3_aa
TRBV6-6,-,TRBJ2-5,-,TGTGCCAGCAGTTATTCTATGCAGGGGGGGGAGACCCAGTACTTC,CASSYSMQGGETQYF
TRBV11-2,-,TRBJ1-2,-,TGTGCCAGCAGCTTAGATCGTCCGTCAGCCTATGGCTACACCTTC,CASSLDRPSAYGYTF
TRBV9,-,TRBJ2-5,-,TGTGCCAGCAGCCTCCTCGGGACCGCCGATATCCAAGAGACCCAGTACTTC,CASSLLGTADIQETQYF
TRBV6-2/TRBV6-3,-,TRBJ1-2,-,TGTGCCAGCACCCCTCTCGGGGTCCACTATGGCTACACCTTC,CASTPLGVHYGYTF
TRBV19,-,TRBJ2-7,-,TGTGCCAGTATTGGTCAGAAGTTCGAGCAGTACTTC,CASIGQKFEQYF
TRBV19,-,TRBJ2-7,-,TGTGCCAGTAGTATCCCCGGGGTTCAGAGGTACGAGCAGTACTTC,CASSIPGVQRYEQYF
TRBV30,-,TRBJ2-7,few,TGTGCCTGGAGTGCCCAAAACAGGGCCTACGAGCAGTACTTC,CAWSAQNRAYEQYF
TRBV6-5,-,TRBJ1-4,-,TGTGCCAGCAGCCCCGGGACGGCGGGGATGAGGCTGTTTTTT,CASSPGTAGMRLFF
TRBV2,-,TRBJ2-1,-,TGTGCCAGCACAGAACGCGACTTTAGTGAGCAGTTCTTC,CASTERDFSEQFF
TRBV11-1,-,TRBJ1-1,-,TGTGCCAGCTCGAGGGGGGGCACTGAAGCTTTCTTT,CASSRGGTEAFF
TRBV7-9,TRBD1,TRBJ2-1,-,TGTGCCAGCAGCTTGCCGGGTACAGGGGTCTACAATGAGCAGTTCTTC,CASSLPGTGVYNEQFF
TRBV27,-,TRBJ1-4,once,TGTGCCAGCAGTTCCCGACGGAATGAAAAACTGTTTTTT,CASSSRRNEKLFF
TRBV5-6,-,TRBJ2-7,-,TGTGCCAGCAGCGGACTGGCCCCCCAGGGTTACGAGCAGTACTTC,CASSGLAPQGYEQYF
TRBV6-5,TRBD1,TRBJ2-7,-,TGTGCCAGCAGCATAACCGGGACAGCATCCTACGAGCAGTACTTC,CASSITGTASYEQYF
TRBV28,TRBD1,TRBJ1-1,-,TGTGCCAGCAGCCCGGACAGGGATGAAGCTTTCTTT,CASSPDRDEAFF
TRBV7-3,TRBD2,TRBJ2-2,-,TGTGCCAGCAGCTTAAACGGGGAGGGTACCGGGGAGCTGTTTTTT,CASSLNGEGTGELFF
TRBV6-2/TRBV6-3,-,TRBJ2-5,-,TGTGCCAGCAGTTACTCTTGGGCCCAAGAGACCCAGTACTTC,CASSYSWAQETQYF
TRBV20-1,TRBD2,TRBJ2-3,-,TGCAGTGCTAGTCCCGGACTAGCGGGAGGGCCAGTCAGGAATACGCAGTATTTT,CSASPGLAGGPVRNTQYF
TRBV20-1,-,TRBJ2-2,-,TGCAGTGCTAGCTGGGCCGGGGAGCTGTTTTTT,CSASWAGELFF
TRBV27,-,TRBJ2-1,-,TGTGCCAGCAGTTATGGGCCGGGCAGGGAGCTTGAAATAGTGGACAATGAGCAGTTCTTC,CASSYGPGRELEIVDNEQFF
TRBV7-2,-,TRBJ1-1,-,TGTGCCAGCAGCTTAGTGACGACGACGGTTAACACTGAAGCTTTCTTT,CASSLVTTTVNTEAFF
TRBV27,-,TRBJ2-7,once,TGTGCCAGCAGTCAAATTACAGGATACGAGCAGTACTTC,CASSQITGYEQYF
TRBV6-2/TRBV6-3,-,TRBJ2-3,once,TGTGCCAGCAGTTACGCGGGATCAAGCACAGATACGCAGTATTTT,CASSYAGSSTDTQYF
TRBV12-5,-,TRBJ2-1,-,TGTGCTAGTGGTCCGGCCGGGGGGGACAGGGTCTACAATGAGCAGTTCTTC,CASGPAGGDRVYNEQFF
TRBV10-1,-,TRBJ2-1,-,TGCGCCAGCAGTGACCCCCCACCGAAGGATGAGCAGTTCTTC,CASSDPPPKDEQFF
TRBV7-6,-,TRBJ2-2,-,TGTGCCAGCAGCTTAGCGAATGGACCAGGGTCCGGGGAGCTGTTTTTT,CASSLANGPGSGELFF
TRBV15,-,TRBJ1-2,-,TGTGCCACCAGCAGAGAAGTGTGGTGGGCAGGGATGTCCTATGGCTACACCTTC,CATSREVWWAGMSYGYTF
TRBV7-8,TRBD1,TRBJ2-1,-,TGTGCCAGCAGCCCCAACCGGGACAGGTTTTTTCATGAGCAGTTCTTC,CASSPNRDRFFHEQFF
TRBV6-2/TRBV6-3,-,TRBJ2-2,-,TGTGCCAGCAGTTATGGGACTTCTAACACCGGGGAGCTGTTTTTT,CASSYGTSNTGELFF
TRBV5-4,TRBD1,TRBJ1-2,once,TGTGCCAGCAGCTCCCCGGAGGGGGCGAACTATGGCTACACCTTC,CASSSPEGANYGYTF
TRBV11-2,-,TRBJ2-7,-,TGTGCCAGCAGCTTAAATGCCGGACTCGGTTACGAGCAGTACTTC,CASSLNAGLGYEQYF
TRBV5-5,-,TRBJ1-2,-,TGTGCCAGCACCATGCCCCCAGGACGTGCCTATGGCTACACCTTC,CASTMPPGRAYGYTF
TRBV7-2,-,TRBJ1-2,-,TGTGCCAGCAGCTTATCTTACGGGACCTATGGCTACACCTTC,CASSLSYGTYGYTF
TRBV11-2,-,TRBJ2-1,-,TGTGCCAGCAGCCCAAGTACCCTTCGTGGCAGCCTGAAGATCAATGAGCAGTTCTTC,CASSPSTLRGSLKINEQFF
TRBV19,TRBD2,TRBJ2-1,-,TGTGCCAGTAGTATCACGTGGACTAGCGGTTACAATGAGCAGTTCTTC,CASSITWTSGYNEQFF
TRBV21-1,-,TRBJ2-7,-,TGTGCCAGCAGCCCCCCCGCTAGCGGGATGTACGAGCAGTACTTC,CASSPPASGMYEQYF
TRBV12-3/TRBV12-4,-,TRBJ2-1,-,TGTGCCAGCACAGGTTTCTCCTACAATGAGCAGTTCTTC,CASTGFSYNEQFF
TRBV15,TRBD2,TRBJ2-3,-,TGTGCCACCAGCACCCCCAGGGTTTCCTTTAGCGGGACCCTCACAGATACGCAGTATTTT,CATSTPRVSFSGTLTDTQYF
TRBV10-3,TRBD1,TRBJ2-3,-,TGTGCCATCAGTGAAGGACAGGGCGGTATAGATACGCAGTATTTT,CAISEGQGGIDTQYF
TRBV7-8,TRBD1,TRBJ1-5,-,TGTGCCAGCAGCGAAAACAGGGGATCTTATAGCAATCAGCCCCAGCATTTT,CASSENRGSYSNQPQHF
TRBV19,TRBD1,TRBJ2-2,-,TGTGCCAGTAGTCCCCGGACAGGGGGCCAACCCAACGGGGAGCTGTTTTTT,CASSPRTGGQPNGELFF
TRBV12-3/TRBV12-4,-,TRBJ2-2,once,TGTGCCAGCAGTCCGGGAGTTGCCGGGGAGCTGTTTTTT,CASSPGVAGELFF
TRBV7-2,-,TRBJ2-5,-,TGTGCCAGCATCTCGGCAGGACAGGAGACCCAGTACTTC,CASISAGQETQYF
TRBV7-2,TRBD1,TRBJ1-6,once,TGTGCCAGCAGGGGGGGACAGGAAAGGGGTTATAATTCACCCCTCCACTTT,CASRGGQERGYNSPLHF
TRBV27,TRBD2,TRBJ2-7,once,TGTGCCAGCAGTCAAAAGCTAGCGGGAAAGTACGAGCAGTACTTC,CASSQKLAGKYEQYF
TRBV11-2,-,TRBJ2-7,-,TGTGCCAGCAGTCCAGCGGATCCCAGCTCCTACGAGCAGTACTTC,CASSPADPSSYEQYF
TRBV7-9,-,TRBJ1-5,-,TGTGCCAGCAGCTTAAGCGGTTACAATCAGCCCCAGCATTTT,CASSLSGYNQPQHF
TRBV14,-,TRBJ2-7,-,TGTGCCAGCAGCCGGGACTTCTCCTACGAGCAGTACTTC,CASSRDFSYEQYF
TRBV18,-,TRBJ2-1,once,TGTGCCAGCTCACCACCGCTCGACAATGAGCAGTTCTTC,CASSPPLDNEQFF
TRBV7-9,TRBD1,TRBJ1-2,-,TGTGCCAGCAGCTTAGCGAGGGGGACAGGGGACCATGGCTACACCTTC,CASSLARGTGDHGYTF
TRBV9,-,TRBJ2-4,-,TGTGCCAGCAGCGTTTCCCCCTCCCCCCCCGGGAACATTCAGTACTTC,CASSVSPSPPGNIQYF
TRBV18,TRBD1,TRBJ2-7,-,TGTGCCAGCTCACCCCCTATAGGAACGGGACAGGGACGTGCCGAGCAGTACTTC,CASSPPIGTGQGRAEQYF
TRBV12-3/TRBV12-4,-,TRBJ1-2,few,TGTGCCAGCAGTTTCTCTAACTATGGCTACACCTTC,CASSFSNYGYTF
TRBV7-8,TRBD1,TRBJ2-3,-,TGTGCCAGCAGCTTAGATACAGGGGGCTTCACAGATACGCAGTATTTT,CASSLDTGGFTDTQYF
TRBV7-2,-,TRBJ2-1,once,TGTGCCAGCAGCTTAGCGGAGTCGGGTTTCAATGAGCAGTTCTTC,CASSLAESGFNEQFF
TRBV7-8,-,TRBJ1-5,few,TGTGCCAGCAGCTTAGGGGGCTATAATCAGCCCCAGCATTTT,CASSLGGYNQPQHF
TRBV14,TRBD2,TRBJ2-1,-,TGTGCCAGCAGCCCTCAGACTAGCGGAACCTACCGCTCCTACAATGAGCAGTTCTTC,CASSPQTSGTYRSYNEQFF
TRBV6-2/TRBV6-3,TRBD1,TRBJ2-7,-,TGTGCCAGCAGCCAAGGGGGACAGGTAATGTTAGGCTCCTACGAGCAGTACTTC,CASSQGGQVMLGSYEQYF